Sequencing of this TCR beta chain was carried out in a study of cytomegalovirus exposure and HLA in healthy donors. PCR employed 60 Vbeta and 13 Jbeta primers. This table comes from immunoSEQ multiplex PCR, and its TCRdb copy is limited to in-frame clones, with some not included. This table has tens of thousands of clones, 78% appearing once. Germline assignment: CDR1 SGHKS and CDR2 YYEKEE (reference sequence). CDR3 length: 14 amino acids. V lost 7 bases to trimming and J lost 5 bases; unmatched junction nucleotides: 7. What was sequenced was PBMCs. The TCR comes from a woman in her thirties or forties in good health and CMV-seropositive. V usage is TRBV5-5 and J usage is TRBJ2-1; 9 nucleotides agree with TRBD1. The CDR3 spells CASSPGTGNNEQFF. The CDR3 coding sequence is TGTGCCAGCTCCCCCGGGACAGGGAACAATGAGCAGTTCTTC.